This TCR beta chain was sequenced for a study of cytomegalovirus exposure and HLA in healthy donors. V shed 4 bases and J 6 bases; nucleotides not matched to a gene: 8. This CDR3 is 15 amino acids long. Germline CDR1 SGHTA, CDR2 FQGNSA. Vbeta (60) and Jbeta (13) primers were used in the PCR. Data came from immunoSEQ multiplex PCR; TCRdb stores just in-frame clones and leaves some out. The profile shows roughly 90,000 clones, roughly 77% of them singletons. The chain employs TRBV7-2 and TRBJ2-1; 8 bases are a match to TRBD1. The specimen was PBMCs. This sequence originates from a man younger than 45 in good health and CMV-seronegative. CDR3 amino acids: CASSSGTGTPNEQFF. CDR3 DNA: TGTGCCAGCAGCTCCGGGACAGGAACTCCCAATGAGCAGTTCTTC.